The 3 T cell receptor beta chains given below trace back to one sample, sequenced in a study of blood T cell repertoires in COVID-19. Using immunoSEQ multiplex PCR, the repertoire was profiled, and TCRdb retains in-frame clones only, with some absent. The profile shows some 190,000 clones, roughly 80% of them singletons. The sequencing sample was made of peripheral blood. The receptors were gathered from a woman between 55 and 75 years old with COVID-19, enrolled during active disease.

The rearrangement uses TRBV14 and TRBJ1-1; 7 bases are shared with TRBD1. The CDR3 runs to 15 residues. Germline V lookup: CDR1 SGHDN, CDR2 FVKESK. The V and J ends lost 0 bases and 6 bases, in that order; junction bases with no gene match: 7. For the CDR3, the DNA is TGTGCCAGCAGCCAAGATGATACAGGGGTAGCTGAAGCTTTCTTT. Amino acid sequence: CASSQDDTGVAEAFF.

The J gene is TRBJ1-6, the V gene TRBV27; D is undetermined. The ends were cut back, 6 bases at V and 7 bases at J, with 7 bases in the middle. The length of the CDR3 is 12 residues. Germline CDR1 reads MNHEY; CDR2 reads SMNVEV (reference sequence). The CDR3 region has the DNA TGTGCCAGCAGCCAATCCAATTCACCCCTCCACTTT. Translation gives CASSQSNSPLHF.

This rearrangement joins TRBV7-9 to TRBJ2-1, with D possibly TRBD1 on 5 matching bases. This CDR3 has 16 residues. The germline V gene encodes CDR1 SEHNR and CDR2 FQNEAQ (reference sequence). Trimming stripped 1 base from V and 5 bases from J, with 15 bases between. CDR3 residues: CASSLGQGRLNNEQFF. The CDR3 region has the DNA TGTGCCAGCAGCTTAGGCCAGGGTCGCCTAAACAATGAGCAGTTCTTC.